The next 20 T cell receptor beta chains were all read from a single sample in a study of human T cells and chemical hapten exposure. Time point given: pre-sensitization, week 0. Treatment of the sample: therapeutic diphenylcyclopropenone sensitization with weekly scalp DPC. TCRdb fed the RACE reads into MiXCR, producing one record per CDR3 protein. This sample has about 90,000 distinct CDR3 sequences, with 8.5% found just once. Specimen: whole blood, collected in connection with sensitization to the hapten diphenylcyclopropenone (DPC). These receptors were obtained from a man between 35 and 55 years old with alopecia areata. Some clones in this sample may be carry-over from other donors' samples.

The V and J genes are TRBV15 and TRBJ1-5; D uncertain. With 6 bases removed from V and 4 bases from J, the gap between germline ends came to 16 bases. The CDR3 spans 15 residues. In germline, CDR1 is LNHNV, CDR2 YYDKDF (reference sequence). The CDR3: CATSRTADQNQPQHF. CDR3 nucleotides: TGTGCCACCAGTCGAACGGCCGACCAAAATCAGCCCCAGCATTTT.

This clonotype has only a few counts. This chain joins TRBV12-3 or TRBV12-4 and TRBJ2-7, with D possibly being TRBD1 or TRBD2 (5 bases each). The germline V and J ends were trimmed by 4 bases and 1 base, with 11 bases remaining between them. The CDR3 is 14 amino acids. CDR3: CASSYGTGSYEQYV. The CDR3 DNA sequence: TGTGCCAGCAGTTACGGGACGGGGTCCTACGAGCAGTACGTC.

This clonotype has ten or more counts. The CDR3: CASSSSGGKANEKLFF. The CDR3 nucleotides are TGTGCCAGCAGCTCTTCGGGGGGCAAGGCTAATGAAAAACTGTTTTTT. V and J are TRBV11-3 and TRBJ1-4; a possible D gene is TRBD1 (6 bases). The length of the CDR3 is 16 residues. Looked up from germline, CDR1 is SGHNT and CDR2 is YENEEA. The V gene lost 4 bases and the J gene lost 3 bases, with 15 bases spanning the gap.

This clonotype showed up many times. This sequence joins TRBV4-3 and TRBJ2-6, with D possibly being TRBD1 (6 bases). Trimming took off 0 bases at V and 0 bases at J, with 15 bases between the two ends. CDR3 length equals 19 residues. Germline-derived CDR1 and CDR2 are LGHNA and YSLEER. CDR3 loop: CASSQDAPGEFSGANVLTF. DNA for the CDR3: TGCGCCAGCAGCCAAGATGCCCCAGGGGAATTCTCTGGGGCCAACGTCCTGACTTTC.

In DNA form, the CDR3 reads TGTGCCACCAGTGATCCCACGACTAGCGGGAGGGTCCATGAGCAGTTCTTC. This encodes CATSDPTTSGRVHEQFF. The chain has TRBV24-1 and TRBJ2-1; 14 bases line up with TRBD2. The CDR3 loop spans 17 amino acids. The V and J ends lost 3 bases and 8 bases, in that order; junction bases with no gene match: 8. Germline V CDR1 and CDR2: KGHDR, SFDVKD.

The chain couples TRBV7-9 to TRBJ2-2, with TRBD2 matching 9 bases. The CDR3 sequence is 17 residues long. With V trimmed by 2 bases and J by 6 bases, 10 bases remained unmatched. Germline CDR1 reads SEHNR; CDR2 reads FQNEAQ (reference sequence). The CDR3 reads CASSLKLAGGPSGELFF. The CDR3 coding sequence is TGTGCCAGCAGCTTAAAACTGGCGGGAGGGCCCTCCGGGGAGCTGTTTTTT.

In this sample, this clonotype turned up many times. The gene calls are TRBV29-1 and TRBJ2-1, with D tentatively TRBD2 (5 bases). With 4 bases removed from V and 0 bases from J, the gap between germline ends came to 13 bases. The CDR3 sequence is 15 residues long. CDR1 is SQVTM, CDR2 ANQGSEA, per germline. Here the CDR3 DNA reads TGCAGCGTTGGAGGGTCAAAGAGCTCCTACAATGAGCAGTTCTTC. Encoded protein: CSVGGSKSSYNEQFF.

The table lists this clonotype with a few counts. V and J are TRBV6-5 and TRBJ2-3; perhaps TRBD2 as D (6 bases). CDR1 and CDR2 from the germline V gene are MNHEY and SVGAGI. Trimming took 5 bases from V and 5 from J, leaving 11 bases between them. The CDR3 sequence is 13 residues long. The CDR3 DNA reads TGTGCCAGCAGTGCGGGACCTATAGATACGCAGTATTTT. The encoded protein is CASSAGPIDTQYF.

The chain has TRBV5-1 and TRBJ2-7; TRBD2 agrees at 10 bases. In germline, CDR1 is SGHRS, CDR2 YFSETQ. This CDR3 comprises 14 residues. The V segment lost 1 base and the J segment 6 bases; nucleotides outside the gene matches: 4. The chain's CDR3 is CASSLLAGAAEQYF. Here the CDR3 DNA reads TGCGCCAGCAGCTTGCTAGCGGGAGCGGCCGAGCAGTACTTC.

Concerning this clonotype itself: This may be a read error: a much more frequent sequence differs by one nucleotide. CDR3 residues: CATSYDYSRNEQFF. For the CDR3, the DNA is TGTGCCACCAGTTACGATTATTCCCGCAATGAGCAGTTCTTC. The V gene is TRBV6-5, the J gene TRBJ2-1; D is uncertain. The CDR3 has 14 amino acids. CDR1 MNHEY and CDR2 SVGAGI come from the germline V gene.

The chain carries TRBV6-5 and TRBJ2-3, with 7 bases lining up with TRBD2. CDR3 length equals 16 residues. Germline V CDR1 and CDR2: MNHEY, SVGAGI. Unmatched junction bases numbered 13, after V lost 10 bases and J lost 0 bases. This CDR3 reads CATKWVWGGSTDTQYF. As DNA, the CDR3 is TGTGCCACCAAGTGGGTTTGGGGGGGGAGCACAGATACGCAGTATTTT.

Here the CDR3 DNA reads TGTGCCAGTTCGCTACGGGAGCGGGAGATAGACGAGCAGTACGTC. Its translation: CASSLREREIDEQYV. The genes are TRBV9 and TRBJ2-7; 8 nucleotides align to TRBD2. The germline V gene has CDR1 SGDLS and CDR2 YYNGEE. CDR3 size: 15 residues. J gave up 5 bases and V 8 bases, and 15 bases lay outside the gene matches.

This clonotype has a count of ten or more. The chain employs TRBV28 and TRBJ1-5; maybe TRBD1 (5 bases). Germline V CDR1 and CDR2: MDHEN, SYDVKM. The CDR3 contains 14 residues. The V and J ends lost 6 bases and 3 bases respectively, with 12 bases between them. The CDR3 sequence is CASRGRPLNQPQHF. Here the CDR3 DNA reads TGTGCCAGCAGGGGACGACCACTCAATCAGCCCCAGCATTTT.

In this sample, this clonotype turned up many times. This rearrangement joins TRBV24-1 to TRBJ2-1, with 11 bases matching TRBD2. Germline V CDR1 and CDR2: KGHDR, SFDVKD. This CDR3 has 18 residues. The trim removed 0 bases at V and 8 bases at J, leaving 11 bases unmatched. The CDR3 protein is CATSDLRVAGGPKDEQFF. In DNA, the CDR3 is TGTGCCACCAGTGATTTGCGGGTAGCGGGAGGGCCTAAAGATGAGCAGTTCTTC.

This clonotype was picked up many times. The gene calls are TRBV29-1 and TRBJ1-3; D gene ambiguous. CDR3 length: 13 amino acids. Looked up from germline, CDR1 is SQVTM and CDR2 is ANQGSEA. The ends were cut back, 3 bases at V and 0 bases at J, with 6 bases in the middle. CDR3 in DNA: TGCAGCGTTGAGTGGGGCTCTGGAAACACCATATATTTT. The encoded protein is CSVEWGSGNTIYF.

The chain employs TRBV7-2 and TRBJ1-2, with 9 bases aligning to TRBD1. V dropped 4 bases and J dropped 2; count of bases not matched to a gene: 5. CDR3 length: 15 residues. Germline loops: CDR1 SGHTA, CDR2 FQGNSA. DNA for the CDR3: TGTGCCAGCAGCTCCCGAGACAGGGGGAACTATGGCTACACCTTC. Translating it yields CASSSRDRGNYGYTF.

At least ten counts were recorded for this clonotype. This chain joins TRBV5-6 and TRBJ2-3; perhaps TRBD2 as D (7 bases). With 4 bases removed from V and 6 bases from J, the gap between germline ends came to 12 bases. Germline V gene sequence: CDR1 SGHDT, CDR2 YYEEEE. The CDR3 has 13 residues. CDR3 DNA: TGTGCCAGCAGCGGGGGGGCCCGGGATACGCAGTATTTT. This gives the protein CASSGGARDTQYF.

This chain joins TRBV13 and TRBJ2-7, with D uncertain. Germline CDR1 PRHDT, CDR2 FYEKMQ (reference sequence). The CDR3 covers 13 residues. V was trimmed by 0 bases and J by 7 bases, leaving 10 bases between them. CDR3 protein: CASSLGDGPEQYV. CDR3 DNA: TGTGCCAGCAGCTTAGGGGACGGCCCGGAGCAGTACGTC.

This clonotype appeared a few times. The J gene is TRBJ2-1, the V gene TRBV6-2 or TRBV6-3; 9 bases are a match to TRBD2. This CDR3 has 18 residues. Germline lookup yields CDR1 MNHEY and CDR2 SVGEGT. Trimming at V came to 5 bases and at J to 10 bases, leaving 21 bases not matched to a gene. CDR3 in DNA: TGTGCCAGCAGTCCCCAAGGTGGGAGTAGCGGGAGACCCAGGGAGCAGTTCTTC. Translation gives CASSPQGGSSGRPREQFF.

This clonotype was counted many times. The chain joins TRBV29-1 to TRBJ1-1; possible D gene TRBD1, 5 bases. V was clipped by 4 bases and J by 0 bases, with 15 bases between them. The germline V gene has CDR1 SQVTM and CDR2 ANQGSEA. The CDR3 runs to 15 residues. The CDR3 DNA reads as TGCAGCGTTGTAGGGCGGGGCGGCATGAACACTGAAGCTTTCTTT. Its translation: CSVVGRGGMNTEAFF.